These T cell receptor beta chains were read from a single sample in a study of blood T cells in healthy people across ages. TCRdb redid the calling of the 5' RACE reads with MiXCR, one entry per CDR3 protein. The data hold over 950,000 distinct CDR3 sequences, with 51% observed a single time. Sequenced input: blood. The source of these receptors is a woman in her sixties or seventies in good health. The CDR3 runs from the conserved cysteine through the conserved F or W. Each record gives: J gene, D gene, V gene, clone size, CDR3 DNA, CDR3 protein. D genes are given only for firm matches. For some rows the clone size is stated as once, few or many, or as a class when expanded; others skip it.

>TRBJ2-1|TRBD2|TRBV28|NA
TGTGCCAGCAGTTTATGGTCTAGCGGAGACAATGAGCAGTTCTTC
CASSLWSSGDNEQFF
>TRBJ1-2|NA|TRBV4-1|NA
TGCGCCAGCAGCCAAGACGAGGGAATGGGAGGCTACACCTTC
CASSQDEGMGGYTF
>TRBJ2-6|NA|TRBV20-1|NA
TGCAGTGCTAAGGGGGGCTATGGGGCCAACGTCCTGACTTTC
CSAKGGYGANVLTF
>TRBJ1-5|NA|TRBV6-4|NA
TGTGCCAGCAGTGACCTGGACAGAAAATATAGCAATCAGCCCCAGCATTTT
CASSDLDRKYSNQPQHF
>TRBJ2-7|NA|TRBV2|once
TGTGCCAGCCGGTGGGTGAACGAGCAGTACTTC
CASRWVNEQYF
>TRBJ2-4|TRBD1|TRBV6-1|NA
TGTGCCAGCAGTGCGGACAGGGGGGAAAACATTCAGTACTTC
CASSADRGENIQYF
>TRBJ2-1|TRBD2|TRBV10-1|NA
TGCGCCAGCAGTGAAGGGACTAGCCATGAGCAGTTCTTC
CASSEGTSHEQFF
>TRBJ1-2|NA|TRBV11-2|NA
TGTGCCAGCAGCCTTGAGAGGGGGGATGGCTACACCTTC
CASSLERGDGYTF
>TRBJ1-2|NA|TRBV10-3|NA
TGTGCCATCAGTGACGGGACGCCGCTCTATGGCTACACCTTC
CAISDGTPLYGYTF
>TRBJ2-3|NA|TRBV7-2|few
TGTGCCAGCAGTCCAGGGTTCCCAGATACGCAGTATTTT
CASSPGFPDTQYF
>TRBJ2-7|NA|TRBV4-2|NA
TGTGCCAGCAGCCAAGACTTGCGGGGGCACGAGCAGTACTTC
CASSQDLRGHEQYF
>TRBJ2-7|TRBD2|TRBV20-1|few
TGCAGTGCTAGAGTTAGCGGGAGGGCCTACGAGCAGTACTTC
CSARVSGRAYEQYF
>TRBJ2-1|TRBD2|TRBV5-1|NA
TGCGCCAGCACCTCGGGGGGGGGCTCCTACAATGAGCAGTTCTTC
CASTSGGGSYNEQFF
>TRBJ2-1|NA|TRBV20-1|NA
TGCAGTGCTACCAGGACAGCCGATGAGCAGTTCTTC
CSATRTADEQFF
>TRBJ1-1|NA|TRBV7-2|NA
TGTGCCAGCAGCTTAACTTGGGCAGGTGTGGCCTCGGAAGCTTTCTTT
CASSLTWAGVASEAFF
>TRBJ2-1|NA|TRBV20-1|few
TGCAGTGCTGGCAGGGATGGGCCCACTTCCTTCAGCTCCTACAATGAGCAGTTCTTC
CSAGRDGPTSFSSYNEQFF
>TRBJ2-1|TRBD2|TRBV27|NA
TGTGCCAGCAGTCGCGCGGGGGGGGAGCAGTTCTTC
CASSRAGGEQFF
>TRBJ2-4|NA|TRBV5-1|NA
TGCGCCAGCACCTCTAAAGGGCGAGGTGAAGACATTCAGTACTTC
CASTSKGRGEDIQYF
>TRBJ2-1|TRBD2|TRBV5-1|few
TGCGCCAGCAGCTTATACGGCGGGAGAGGCTATGAGCAGTTCTTC
CASSLYGGRGYEQFF
>TRBJ1-4|NA|TRBV18|NA
TGTGCCAGCTCACCAGAGACGGCACAACTGTTTTTT
CASSPETAQLFF
>TRBJ2-7|NA|TRBV20-1|NA
TGCAGTATCCCGGGGCCTTCTACGGGGGAGCAGTACTTC
CSIPGPSTGEQYF
>TRBJ2-1|TRBD2|TRBV20-1|once
TGCAGTGCTACAACTAGCGGGAGCTCTTATAATGAGCAGTTCTTC
CSATTSGSSYNEQFF
>TRBJ2-3|NA|TRBV14|once
TGTGCCAGCAGCCAAGTCCCAGTACATACGCAGTATTTT
CASSQVPVHTQYF
>TRBJ2-1|NA|TRBV7-2|NA
TGTGCCAGCAGCGACTATCTCTACAATGAGCAGTTCTTC
CASSDYLYNEQFF
>TRBJ2-3|TRBD1|TRBV28|NA
TGTGCCAGCAGTCGAGGGGGACAGGGGGGCCGGGAGCAGTATTTT
CASSRGGQGGREQYF
>TRBJ1-4|NA|TRBV21-1|NA
TGTGCCAGCAGCGAACCGACAGTCCTCAATGAAAAACTGTTTTTT
CASSEPTVLNEKLFF
>TRBJ2-7|TRBD1|TRBV27|NA
TGTGCCAGCAGTAGACAGGGGGTTACCTACGAGCAGTACTTC
CASSRQGVTYEQYF
>TRBJ1-5|TRBD1|TRBV4-2|NA
TGTGCCAGCAGCCAAGGGACAGGGGAACGTCAGCCCCAGCATTTT
CASSQGTGERQPQHF
>TRBJ2-3|NA|TRBV20-1|NA
TGCAGTGCTCAGAGGGTAGATACGCAGTATTTT
CSAQRVDTQYF
>TRBJ2-3|TRBD1|TRBV7-2|NA
TGTGCCAGCAGCTCACGGGACAGCATGCCTCGGGCGCAGTATTTT
CASSSRDSMPRAQYF
>TRBJ1-2|NA|TRBV6-5|NA
TGTGCCAGCAGTTACTCGAAACAGCTAAACTATGGCTACACCTTC
CASSYSKQLNYGYTF
>TRBJ2-3|TRBD1|TRBV20-1|few
TGCAGTGCTACCGGGACAGGAAGCAACACAGATACGCAGTATTTT
CSATGTGSNTDTQYF
>TRBJ2-7|NA|TRBV28|few
TGTGCCAGCAGGAGTTACGAGGCCTCCTACGAGCAGTACTTC
CASRSYEASYEQYF
>TRBJ2-7|TRBD1|TRBV29-1|few
TGCAGCGCAAGACAGGGGGCGGGATGCGAGCAGTACTTC
CSARQGAGCEQYF
>TRBJ2-2|NA|TRBV6-1|NA
TGTGCCAGCAGCCAACAATTTGGGATTAGGTCTTGGCTCGACACGACCGGGGAGCTGTTTTTT
CASSQQFGIRSWLDTTGELFF
>TRBJ2-3|NA|TRBV12-3/TRBV12-4|few
TGTGCCAGCAGTTTCGAGGGAGCGGATACGCAGTATTTT
CASSFEGADTQYF
>TRBJ2-7|NA|TRBV10-3|few
TGTGCCATCAGCGGCACTCCAAACTACGAGCAGTACTTC
CAISGTPNYEQYF
>TRBJ2-7|TRBD2|TRBV27|NA
TGTGCCAGCAGACCTGCGGGGGGAGCCGAGCAGTACTTC
CASRPAGGAEQYF
>TRBJ2-7|NA|TRBV4-1|NA
TGCGCCAGCAGCCAAGATGGGGCCAGCTCCTACGAGCAGTACTTC
CASSQDGASSYEQYF
>TRBJ2-5|NA|TRBV28|NA
TGTGCCAGCAGACCGGAGGGTCAAGAGACCCAGTACTTC
CASRPEGQETQYF
>TRBJ1-5|NA|TRBV15|NA
TGTGCCACCAGCAGATCTGCGTGGTCGGGCAATCAGCCCCAGCATTTT
CATSRSAWSGNQPQHF
>TRBJ2-2|NA|TRBV29-1|few
TGCAGCGTTGTCTACACCGGGGAGCTGTTTTTT
CSVVYTGELFF
>TRBJ2-7|TRBD1|TRBV7-9|NA
TGTGCCAGCAGCTTAAGGCCGGGACAGGGGATCTACGAGCAGTACTTC
CASSLRPGQGIYEQYF
>TRBJ2-7|NA|TRBV4-1|NA
TGCGCCAGCAGCCGATCAATCCTCCTAGCGTCAACCTACGAGCAGTACTTC
CASSRSILLASTYEQYF
>TRBJ1-5|NA|TRBV20-1|NA
TGCAGTGCTAGAGACGAACTGGATCAGCCCCAGCATTTT
CSARDELDQPQHF
>TRBJ2-1|NA|TRBV4-3|NA
TGCGCCAGCAGCCGAAGTCTGTGGGGCGAGCAGTTCTTC
CASSRSLWGEQFF
>TRBJ2-7|NA|TRBV5-1|NA
TGCGCCAGCAGCTTGGGTGGCAGGTCCTGGGAGCAGTACTTC
CASSLGGRSWEQYF
>TRBJ2-7|TRBD2|TRBV4-2|NA
TGTGCCAGCAGCCAAGATTTCAGCGGGAGGAAAGGCGAGCAGTACTTC
CASSQDFSGRKGEQYF
>TRBJ2-3|NA|TRBV27|few
TGTGCCAGCAGTTCACGGGAGTGGTACACAGATACGCAGTATTTT
CASSSREWYTDTQYF
>TRBJ2-1|NA|TRBV15|once
TGTGCCACCAGCATAATGGACAGAGTCTCCTACAATGAGCAGTTCTTC
CATSIMDRVSYNEQFF
>TRBJ2-7|NA|TRBV12-3/TRBV12-4|few
TGTGCCAGCCCCCCCGGGACAAGCTACGAGCAGTACTTC
CASPPGTSYEQYF